The 13 T cell receptor beta chains below were found in one sample sequenced in a study of blood T cell repertoires in COVID-19. Using immunoSEQ multiplex PCR, the repertoire was profiled, and TCRdb retains in-frame clones only, with some absent. This repertoire shows fewer than 200,000 clones, roughly 81% found once; its top ten account for under 3.5%. Specimen: peripheral blood. All receptors come from a woman older than 75 with COVID-19, enrolled during active disease.

V usage is TRBV7-3 and J usage is TRBJ2-5; maybe TRBD2 (6 bases). The germline V gene has CDR1 SGHTA and CDR2 FQGTGA. The CDR3 is made up of 13 amino acids. Trimming cost V 5 bases and J 3 bases, with 10 bases left between them. CDR3 sequence (DNA): TGTGCCAGCAGCCCTCAGCGGGAAGAGACCCAGTACTTC. This sequence encodes CASSPQREETQYF. Based on the CDR3 plus reference TRBV7-3 and TRBJ2-5, the full variable domain is GAGVSQTPSNKVTEKGKYVELRCDPISGHTALYWYRQSLGQGPEFLIYFQGTGAADDSGLPNDRFFAVRPEGSVSTLKIQRTERGDSAVYLCASSPQREETQYFGPGTRLLVL.

The chain couples TRBV27 to TRBJ1-1; D is undetermined. The CDR3 is made up of 13 amino acids. CDR1 and CDR2 (germline): MNHEY, SMNVEV (reference sequence). V lost 1 base and J 10 bases, leaving 13 bases between the germline ends. The CDR3 loop reads CASSLLEGRAAFF. CDR3 sequence (DNA): TGTGCCAGCAGTTTATTGGAGGGTAGGGCAGCTTTCTTT.

V usage is TRBV5-1 and J usage is TRBJ1-5; perhaps TRBD1 as D (6 bases). Looked up from germline, CDR1 is SGHRS and CDR2 is YFSETQ. The CDR3 runs to 14 residues. V lost 0 bases and J 5 bases, leaving 9 bases between the germline ends. The DNA of the CDR3 is TGCGCCAGCAGCTTGGGGGGACAAGATCAGCCCCAGCATTTT. It translates to CASSLGGQDQPQHF.

This rearrangement joins TRBV20-1 to TRBJ1-2; D uncertain. The CDR3 spans 11 residues. CDR1 and CDR2 (germline): DFQATT, SNEGSKA (reference sequence). V was shortened by 2 bases and J by 7 bases, with 8 bases between the two germline ends. The DNA of the CDR3 is TGCAGTGCTAGAATTGACTCTGGCTACACCTTC. The encoded protein is CSARIDSGYTF.

The rearrangement joins TRBV28 to TRBJ2-7; 7 bases align to TRBD1. V gave up 3 bases and J gave up 11 bases; unmatched junction bases: 7. Germline V lookup: CDR1 MDHEN, CDR2 SYDVKM. The CDR3 covers 12 residues. The chain's CDR3 is CASSFRRDSKYF. CDR3 nucleotide sequence: TGTGCCAGCAGTTTTCGCCGGGACAGCAAGTACTTC.

The chain employs TRBV30 and TRBJ1-2; D gene uncertain. The CDR3 runs 13 residues. V was cut by 2 bases and J by 2 bases, with 9 bases left in between. The germline CDR1 and CDR2 sequences are GTSNPN and SVGIG (reference sequence). Written as DNA, the CDR3 is TGTGCCTGGAGTCCTACTGTAAACTATGGCTACACCTTC. This sequence encodes CAWSPTVNYGYTF.

This clone was counted many times. This sequence joins TRBV6-5 and TRBJ1-4; D might be TRBD1 (6 bases). V lost 4 bases and J 4 bases, leaving 13 bases between the germline ends. The CDR3 has 15 residues. Germline V lookup: CDR1 MNHEY, CDR2 SVGAGI. The CDR3 loop is CASSSTGQINEKLFF. In nucleotides, the CDR3 is TGTGCCAGCAGTTCCACCGGACAGATTAATGAAAAACTGTTTTTT.

The chain links TRBV7-9 to TRBJ2-1, with 9 positions matching TRBD2. Germline CDR1 SEHNR, CDR2 FQNEAQ (reference sequence). With V trimmed by 5 bases and J by 10 bases, 15 bases remained unmatched. The CDR3 contains 16 residues. CDR3 protein: CASSPPGLAGFGEQFF. CDR3 DNA sequence: TGTGCCAGCAGCCCACCGGGACTAGCAGGATTCGGCGAGCAGTTCTTC.

This chain connects TRBV5-4 to TRBJ2-3, with TRBD2 matching over 14 bases. After removal of 0 bases from V and 0 bases from J, the junction contained 3 bases not matched to a gene. Per the germline V gene, CDR1 is SGHNT and CDR2 is YYREEE (reference sequence). The CDR3 spans 18 residues. The CDR3 bases are TGTGCCAGCAGCTTGGGGACTAGCGGGGGGACTAGCACAGATACGCAGTATTTT. This sequence encodes CASSLGTSGGTSTDTQYF.

This chain links TRBV10-3 with TRBJ1-1, with TRBD1 matching 9 bases. Germline loops: CDR1 ENHRY, CDR2 SYGVKD. Unmatched junction bases numbered 7, after V lost 4 bases and J lost 7 bases. The CDR3 covers 14 residues. The CDR3 DNA reads TGTGCCATCAGTGCCACGACAGGGGGAGGTGAAGCTTTCTTT. Translation gives CAISATTGGGEAFF.

This clone has a handful of counts. This sequence joins TRBV11-2 and TRBJ1-5, with D tentatively TRBD1 (6 bases). Germline CDR1 reads SGHAT; CDR2 reads FQNNGV. The CDR3 is made up of 15 amino acids. V was shortened by 5 bases and J by 3 bases, with 14 bases between the two germline ends. CDR3 in amino acids: CASSDGGLDNQPQHF. CDR3 nucleotides: TGTGCCAGCAGCGACGGGGGGCTGGACAATCAGCCCCAGCATTTT.

The rearrangement links TRBV19 to TRBJ1-1, with 8 bases lining up with TRBD1. CDR1 LNHDA and CDR2 SQIVND come from the germline V gene (reference sequence). The J segment lost 11 bases and the V segment lost 5 bases, leaving 19 bases of the junction unmatched. This CDR3 has 16 residues. The CDR3 DNA is TGTGCCAGTAGTCTGGGGACAGGAATAGAAAGGATGTCGGCTTTCTTT. Its protein product is CASSLGTGIERMSAFF.

The rearrangement uses TRBV6-2 or TRBV6-3 and TRBJ1-5; D is possibly TRBD1 (5 bases). The CDR3 has 14 amino acids. V dropped 7 bases and J dropped 7 bases, with 17 bases sitting between them. Germline lookup yields CDR1 MNHEY and CDR2 SVGEGT. The CDR3 loop reads CASTPTGAGQPQHF. DNA of the CDR3: TGTGCCAGCACCCCCACAGGCGCGGGGCAGCCCCAGCATTTT.